These T cell receptor beta chains were read from a single sample in a study of CD8+ T cells in alopecia areata. Profiled with immunoSEQ multiplex PCR; TCRdb holds only in-frame clones, not every one. Seen here are some 110,000 clones, under 40% observed once, and the top ten hold 3% to 3.5%. The sequenced sample was CD4+ T cells sorted from blood. All receptors come from a human donor with alopecia areata. Each CDR3 is given with its conserved first and last residue. The order of the fields is CDR3 length, clone size, D gene, V gene, J gene, CDR3 DNA, CDR3 protein. A D gene is named only where the DNA matches it firmly. Expanded clones get a size class; other rows say once, few or many, or leave the size out.

13	once	TRBD1	TRBV29-1	TRBJ1-1	TGCAGCGTTATACAGGGGGCTGGCACTGAAGCTTTCTTT	CSVIQGAGTEAFF
15	NA	TRBD1	TRBV6-5	TRBJ1-2	TGTGCCAGCAGTTCCACGACAGGGCGGACGTATGGCTACACCTTC	CASSSTTGRTYGYTF
14	NA	NA	TRBV7-2	TRBJ2-5	TGTGCCAGCAGCTTAGCCGGCACGTCTGAGACCCAGTACTTC	CASSLAGTSETQYF
14	few	NA	TRBV29-1	TRBJ1-1	TGCAGCGCCGAGGGAGGGGTCGAGAACACTGAAGCTTTCTTT	CSAEGGVENTEAFF
12	NA	NA	TRBV7-3	TRBJ2-2	TGTGCCAGCTCCAGGGCTCCCGGGGAGCTGTTTTTT	CASSRAPGELFF
13	NA	TRBD2	TRBV7-2	TRBJ2-7	TGTGCCAGCAGCTCCCCAAACGGGGGGGAGCAGTACTTC	CASSSPNGGEQYF
15	few	NA	TRBV4-3	TRBJ1-5	TGCGCCAGCAGCCAAGAGGGCCGTGGTGATCAGCCCCAGCATTTT	CASSQEGRGDQPQHF
10	NA	NA	TRBV20-1	TRBJ2-5	TGCAGTGCTCTGCAGATGACCCAGTACTTC	CSALQMTQYF
15	few	TRBD2	TRBV7-2	TRBJ2-3	TGTGCCAGCAGCTCAACGAGAACTAGCGGGGGTACGCAGTATTTT	CASSSTRTSGGTQYF
13	NA	NA	TRBV10-3	TRBJ2-7	TGTGCCATCAGTGAGGCAAGCTCCTACGAGCAGTACTTC	CAISEASSYEQYF
14	few	NA	TRBV29-1	TRBJ2-7	TGCAGCGTTGAATTGTCCGGGAAGGGATACGAGCAGTACTTC	CSVELSGKGYEQYF
15	NA	NA	TRBV19	TRBJ2-2	TGTGCCAGTAGTTCTCAGGGATCGGGCACCGGGGAGCTGTTTTTT	CASSSQGSGTGELFF
16	NA	NA	TRBV29-1	TRBJ1-1	TGCAGCGTTGGAGGGCTCGGATTAGTAAGGAGCACTGAAGCTTTCTTT	CSVGGLGLVRSTEAFF
16	NA	TRBD1	TRBV7-2	TRBJ2-7	TGTGCCAGCAGCTTAACCTCCGGGACAGGGAACTACGAGCAGTACTTC	CASSLTSGTGNYEQYF
13	few	NA	TRBV29-1	TRBJ2-5	TGCAGCGTTGAAAAGGGCCTACAAGAGACCCAGTACTTC	CSVEKGLQETQYF
17	NA	TRBD2	TRBV29-1	TRBJ2-1	TGCAGCGCAAATCCCGGGACTAGCGGGAGGGACTACAATGAGCAGTTCTTC	CSANPGTSGRDYNEQFF
13	NA	NA	TRBV4-3	TRBJ2-7	TGCGCCAGCAGCCAAGATCCGTTCGACGAGCAGTACTTC	CASSQDPFDEQYF
14	NA	NA	TRBV7-9	TRBJ2-5	TGTGCCAGCAGCTCATTAACTATCTCGGGGACCCAGTACTTC	CASSSLTISGTQYF
15	NA	TRBD2	TRBV23-1	TRBJ2-7	TGCGCCAGCCCCCGTGGCTCTAGCGGAACCTACGAGCAGTACTTC	CASPRGSSGTYEQYF
16	few	NA	TRBV5-4	TRBJ2-4	TGTGCCAGCAGCATGTCCGCCAGGGTTTCTAAAAACATTCAGTACTTC	CASSMSARVSKNIQYF
17	NA	TRBD1	TRBV9	TRBJ1-5	TGTGCCAGCAGCCTGGGGACAGGGTTGTATAGCAATCAGCCCCAGCATTTT	CASSLGTGLYSNQPQHF
15	NA	TRBD1	TRBV30	TRBJ1-2	TGTGCCTGGATGAGGATAGGACAGGGCCACTATGGCTACACCTTC	CAWMRIGQGHYGYTF
11	few	NA	TRBV7-2	TRBJ2-7	TGTGCCAGCAGCTTAATTGCCGAGCAGTACTTC	CASSLIAEQYF
15	once	TRBD1	TRBV29-1	TRBJ1-2	TGCAGCGTCGCACATTCGGGACAGGGATTCTATGGCTACACCTTC	CSVAHSGQGFYGYTF
12	NA	NA	TRBV7-3	TRBJ1-1	TGTGCCAGCAGCCCACCCACTCGCGAAGCTTTCTTT	CASSPPTREAFF
13	few	TRBD1	TRBV29-1	TRBJ1-2	TGCAGCGCCCGACAGGGCCCTAACTATGGCTACACCTTC	CSARQGPNYGYTF
13	few	TRBD1	TRBV6-5	TRBJ2-7	TGTGCCAGCAGTTACCGACAGGGCTACGAGCAGTACTTC	CASSYRQGYEQYF
18	few	TRBD2	TRBV28	TRBJ2-3	TGTGCCAGCAGTGGGGGCTTAGCGGGAGAAGGTATCACAGATACGCAGTATTTT	CASSGGLAGEGITDTQYF
13	NA	NA	TRBV6-5	TRBJ2-5	TGTGCCAGCAGCTATGACGGCCAAGAGACCCAGTACTTC	CASSYDGQETQYF
14	NA	NA	TRBV2	TRBJ2-4	TGTGCCAGCAGGGAAAACTGGGGCCAAAACATTCAGTACTTC	CASRENWGQNIQYF
11	NA	NA	TRBV14	TRBJ2-3	TGTGCCAGCAGCCAAGAACAGAGGAAGAATTTT	CASSQEQRKNF
15	NA	TRBD2	TRBV11-2	TRBJ2-1	TGTGCCAGCAGATATAGCGGGATTGTGTACAATGAGCAGTTCTTC	CASRYSGIVYNEQFF
15	NA	TRBD2	TRBV11-2	TRBJ2-1	TGTGCCAGCAGCATTCTCGCGGGGGGCAACAATGAGCAGTTCTTC	CASSILAGGNNEQFF
16	NA	NA	TRBV11-2	TRBJ1-1	TGTGCCAGCAGCCGCCGACAGGAAATCATGAACACTGAAGCTTTCTTT	CASSRRQEIMNTEAFF
12	NA	TRBD1	TRBV29-1	TRBJ2-7	TGCAGCGTTTGGGACAGGTCCTACGAGCAGTACTTC	CSVWDRSYEQYF
13	NA	NA	TRBV30	TRBJ2-7	TGTGCCTGGATAACCGGGAAGGGACACGAGCAGTACTTC	CAWITGKGHEQYF
11	NA	NA	TRBV2	TRBJ2-5	TGTGCCAGCAGTGAAGGGGGACCCCAGTACTTC	CASSEGGPQYF
12	NA	NA	TRBV29-1	TRBJ2-7	TGCAGCGTTTTCGGGCAGACCTCCGAGCAGTACTTC	CSVFGQTSEQYF
14	few	NA	TRBV6-5	TRBJ2-3	TGTGCCAGCAGTCCAGGACAGTTCCTAGGGGCGCAGTATTTT	CASSPGQFLGAQYF
13	NA	TRBD1	TRBV29-1	TRBJ2-5	TGCAGCGGGGGAGGACAGGGGGCGGAGACCCAGTACTTC	CSGGGQGAETQYF
18	NA	NA	TRBV13	TRBJ1-6	TGTGCCAGCAGCTTACAAGCCGGACAGCGCTTTCCCCCGTCACCCCTCCACTTT	CASSLQAGQRFPPSPLHF
19	NA	NA	TRBV29-1	TRBJ2-1	TGCAGCGTTGGGCCCCTCGTTTTAAGAGTGGGGGAGGCCTACAATGAGCAGTTCTTC	CSVGPLVLRVGEAYNEQFF
14	NA	NA	TRBV6-6	TRBJ2-5	TGTGCCAGCAGTCACGGTGGGGCCCAAGAGACCCAGTACTTC	CASSHGGAQETQYF
15	NA	NA	TRBV6-6	TRBJ2-7	TGTGCCAGCAGTTACTCAGGCCAGAGCTCCTACGAGCAGTACTTC	CASSYSGQSSYEQYF
14	NA	NA	TRBV2	TRBJ1-2	TGTGCCACTCTCCCTGATGCGGGGTATGATGGCTACACCTTC	CATLPDAGYDGYTF
18	NA	TRBD2	TRBV2	TRBJ2-5	TGTGCCAGCATCAAAGCCGGACTAGCGGGAGGGCGGGGAGAGACCCAGTACTTC	CASIKAGLAGGRGETQYF
13	NA	NA	TRBV29-1	TRBJ2-7	TGCAGCGTTGTTCCCAGGGGATATGACGAGCAGTACTTC	CSVVPRGYDEQYF
14	NA	TRBD2	TRBV29-1	TRBJ2-1	TGCAGCGTTAGGACTAGCGGGAGGGCCGATGAGCAGTTCTTC	CSVRTSGRADEQFF
12	NA	NA	TRBV19	TRBJ1-2	TGTGCCAGTAGGTTGGCCTCCTATGGCTACACCTTC	CASRLASYGYTF
14	few	TRBD1	TRBV29-1	TRBJ1-2	TGCAGCGTGCTCGGACAGGGGAGAGTGGTTGGCTACACCTTC	CSVLGQGRVVGYTF
14	NA	TRBD1	TRBV15	TRBJ2-3	TGTGCCACCAGCAGGGACAGGGGGCCAGATACGCAGTATTTT	CATSRDRGPDTQYF
14	NA	NA	TRBV5-1	TRBJ2-5	TGCGCCAGCAGCTTGTTAACTCAGCAAGAGACCCAGTACTTC	CASSLLTQQETQYF
13	NA	NA	TRBV7-2	TRBJ2-5	TGTGCCAGCAGCCGGGACGGGTTCGAGACCCAGTACTTC	CASSRDGFETQYF
16	few	NA	TRBV7-2	TRBJ1-5	TGTGCCAGCAGCTACCGGGCCTCCCTTGGCAATCAGCCCCAGCATTTT	CASSYRASLGNQPQHF
16	NA	NA	TRBV18	TRBJ2-1	TGTGCCAGCTCACTTCAGGTGGGCAGGGTCGCCAATGAGCAGTTCTTC	CASSLQVGRVANEQFF
12	NA	NA	TRBV7-2	TRBJ2-7	TGTGCCAGCAGCTTAGACTACTACGAGCAGTACTTC	CASSLDYYEQYF
13	few	NA	TRBV29-1	TRBJ2-7	TGCAGCGTTGATTCTGCACAGGGAACCGAGCAGTACTTC	CSVDSAQGTEQYF
13	NA	NA	TRBV5-1	TRBJ1-2	TGCGCCAGCAGTAGCGACGGGAACTATGGCTACACCTTC	CASSSDGNYGYTF
15	NA	TRBD2	TRBV5-4	TRBJ2-3	TGTGCCAGCAGCATAGCGGGACCCCGCACAGATACGCAGTATTTT	CASSIAGPRTDTQYF